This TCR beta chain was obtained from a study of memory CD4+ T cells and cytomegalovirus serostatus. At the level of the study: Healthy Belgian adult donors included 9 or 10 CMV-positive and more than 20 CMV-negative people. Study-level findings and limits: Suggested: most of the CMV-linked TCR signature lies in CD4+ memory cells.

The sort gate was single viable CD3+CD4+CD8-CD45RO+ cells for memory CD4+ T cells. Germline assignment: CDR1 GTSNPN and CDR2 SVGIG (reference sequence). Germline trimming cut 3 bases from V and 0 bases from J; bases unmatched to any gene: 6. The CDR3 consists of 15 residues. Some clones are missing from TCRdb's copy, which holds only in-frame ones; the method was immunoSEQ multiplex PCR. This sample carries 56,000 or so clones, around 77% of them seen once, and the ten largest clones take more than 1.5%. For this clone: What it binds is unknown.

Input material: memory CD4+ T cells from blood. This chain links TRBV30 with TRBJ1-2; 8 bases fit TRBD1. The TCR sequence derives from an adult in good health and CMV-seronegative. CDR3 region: CAWSDRTGSNYGYTF. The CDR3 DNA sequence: TGTGCCTGGAGCGACAGGACAGGGTCTAACTATGGCTACACCTTC.